What follows is one T cell receptor (beta chain) and its context. What it binds is unknown. Sequencing used immunoSEQ multiplex PCR; TCRdb keeps in-frame clones, though not all of them. Of more than 450,000 clones detected, 70% to 80% appear once; the ten largest clones hold approximately 12%. This entry belongs to a study of shared clonotypes between healthy human individuals. Study-wide points: Among donors, the sharing of clonotypes was expected to be influenced by sequencing depth. Sampling involved blood alone; tissue repertoires likely differ.

Germline lookup yields CDR1 SQVTM and CDR2 ANQGSEA. The length of the CDR3 is 12 residues. J lost 6 bases, V lost 3 bases, and 3 bases had no gene match. V usage is TRBV29-1 and J usage is TRBJ2-5, with TRBD2 matching 8 bases. This receptor was identified in a woman in her forties in good health. Some clones in this sample may be carry-over from other donors' samples. The sample comprised PBMCs. CDR3 amino acids: CSVEVAGKTQYF. The CDR3, as DNA: TGCAGCGTTGAGGTAGCGGGAAAGACCCAGTACTTC.